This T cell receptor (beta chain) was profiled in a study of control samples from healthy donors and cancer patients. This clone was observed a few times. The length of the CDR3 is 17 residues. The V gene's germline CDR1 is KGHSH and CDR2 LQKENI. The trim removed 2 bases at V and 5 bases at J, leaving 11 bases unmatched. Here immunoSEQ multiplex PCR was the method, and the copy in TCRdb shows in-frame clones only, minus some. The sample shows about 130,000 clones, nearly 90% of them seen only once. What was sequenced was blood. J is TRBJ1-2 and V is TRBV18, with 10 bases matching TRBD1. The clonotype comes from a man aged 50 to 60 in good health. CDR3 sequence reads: CASSPRLSGQGLYGYTF. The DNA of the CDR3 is TGTGCCAGCTCACCAAGGCTTTCGGGACAGGGGTTGTATGGCTACACCTTC.